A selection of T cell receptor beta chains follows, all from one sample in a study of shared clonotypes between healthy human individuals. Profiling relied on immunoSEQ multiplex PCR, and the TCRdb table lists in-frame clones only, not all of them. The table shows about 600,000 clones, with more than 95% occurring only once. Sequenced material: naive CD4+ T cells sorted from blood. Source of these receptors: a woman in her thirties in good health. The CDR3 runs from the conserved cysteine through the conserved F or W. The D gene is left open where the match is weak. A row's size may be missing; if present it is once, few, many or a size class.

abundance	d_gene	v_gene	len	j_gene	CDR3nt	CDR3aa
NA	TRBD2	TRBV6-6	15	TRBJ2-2	TGTGCCAGCAGTCATCCTAGCGGGAGTACCCGGGAGCTGTTTTTT	CASSHPSGSTRELFF
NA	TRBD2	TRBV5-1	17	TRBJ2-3	TGCGCCAGCAGTCTTGGGGCTAGCGGTCCAAGCACAGATACGCAGTATTTT	CASSLGASGPSTDTQYF
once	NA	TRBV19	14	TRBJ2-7	TGTGCCAGTAGAGCGACTGTGACTTCCTACGAGCAGTACTTC	CASRATVTSYEQYF
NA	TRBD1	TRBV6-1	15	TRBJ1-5	TGTGCCAGCAGTCTCACAGGGGGAGGGAATCAGCCCCAGCATTTT	CASSLTGGGNQPQHF
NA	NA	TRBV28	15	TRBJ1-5	TGTGCCAGCAGTTTATCCGGTTATAGCAATCAGCCCCAGCATTTT	CASSLSGYSNQPQHF
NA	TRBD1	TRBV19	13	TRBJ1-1	TGTGCCACCCAAAGGGGACAGGGGGCTTGGGCTTTCTTT	CATQRGQGAWAFF
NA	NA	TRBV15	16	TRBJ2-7	TGTGCCACCAGCAGAGGTCGGGGCGAGGGTTTGTACGAGCAGTACTTC	CATSRGRGEGLYEQYF
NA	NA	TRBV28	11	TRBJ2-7	TGTGCCAGCCTGGGGGACTACGAGCAGTACTTC	CASLGDYEQYF
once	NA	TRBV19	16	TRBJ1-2	TGTGCCAGTAGTCAAACAGGGATGTCTGACGACTATGGCTACACCTTC	CASSQTGMSDDYGYTF
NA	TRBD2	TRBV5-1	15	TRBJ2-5	TGCGCCAGCAGCTGGGGTCTAGCGGGACAAGAGACCCAGTACTTC	CASSWGLAGQETQYF
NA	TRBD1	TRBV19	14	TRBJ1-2	TGTGCCAGTAGTATAGACCGGGACAGGGGAGGCTACACCTTC	CASSIDRDRGGYTF
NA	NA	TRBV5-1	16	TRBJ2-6	TGCGCCAGCAGCTTTTCAGTCCTCTCTGGGGCCAACGTCCTGACTTTC	CASSFSVLSGANVLTF
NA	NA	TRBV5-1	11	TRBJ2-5	TGCGCCAGCAGGGGGGAAGAGACCCAGTACTTC	CASRGEETQYF
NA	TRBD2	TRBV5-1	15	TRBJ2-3	TGCGCCAGCAGCCTCGGGACTAGAGGCACAGATACGCAGTATTTT	CASSLGTRGTDTQYF
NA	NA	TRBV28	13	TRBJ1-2	TGTGCCAGCAGTCAACAGGGCGGCTATGGCTACACCTTC	CASSQQGGYGYTF
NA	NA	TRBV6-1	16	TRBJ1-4	TGTGCCAGCAGTGCCTGGTCAGGGCGGGCTAATGAAAAACTGTTTTTT	CASSAWSGRANEKLFF
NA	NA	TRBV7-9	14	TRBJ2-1	TGTGCCAGCATTAGTACTTACTCCTACAATGAGCAGTTCTTC	CASISTYSYNEQFF
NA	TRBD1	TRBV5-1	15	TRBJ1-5	TGCGCCAGCAGCTTGTCCCCAGGGGGATATCAGCCCCAGCATTTT	CASSLSPGGYQPQHF
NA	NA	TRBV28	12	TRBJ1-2	TGTGCCAGCAGCGGCAGCAATTATGGCTACACCTTC	CASSGSNYGYTF
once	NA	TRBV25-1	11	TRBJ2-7	TGTGCCAGCGCATCCTCCTACGAGCAGTACTTC	CASASSYEQYF
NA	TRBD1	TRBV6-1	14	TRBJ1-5	TGTGCCAGCAGTGAAGGGGACAGTAATCAGCCCCAGCATTTT	CASSEGDSNQPQHF
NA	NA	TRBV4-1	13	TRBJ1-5	TGCGCCAGCAGCCAAACGCTCCGACAGCCCCAGCATTTT	CASSQTLRQPQHF
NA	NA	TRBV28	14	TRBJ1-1	TGTGCCAGCAGTTTTATCTCCGGGACGGCGTCGAGTTTCTTT	CASSFISGTASSFF
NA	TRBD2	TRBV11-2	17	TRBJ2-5	TGTGCCAGCAGCTTAGACTCGGGACGCGGGGGGCAAGAGACCCAGTACTTC	CASSLDSGRGGQETQYF
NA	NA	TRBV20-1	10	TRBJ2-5	TGCAGTGCGCCGGCCGAGACCCAGTACTTC	CSAPAETQYF
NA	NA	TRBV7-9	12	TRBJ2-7	TGTGCCAGCAGCTACAGCTCCTACGAGCAGTACTTC	CASSYSSYEQYF